Here is one T cell receptor (beta chain) with its context. Its target is not known. The sample is drawn from a study of cytomegalovirus exposure and HLA in healthy donors. Overall study results and limits: Reportedly, cytomegalovirus status was diagnosed with high sensitivity and specificity.

CDR3 size: 14 residues. V was pared by 3 bases and J by 0 bases, with 8 bases between. Germline CDR1 SGHAT, CDR2 FQNNGV. PCR amplification relied on 60 Vbeta primers (plus 13 Jbeta primers). Assay: immunoSEQ multiplex PCR; the TCRdb copy retains only in-frame clones and omits some. The sample holds about 140,000 clones, roughly 74% seen once. This sequence was found in a man aged 40-50 years in good health and CMV-seronegative. The sample taken for sequencing was PBMCs. The genes are TRBV11-2 and TRBJ1-1, with D tentatively TRBD1 (5 bases). This CDR3 is CASSFGGLNTEAFF. The CDR3 region has the DNA TGTGCCAGCAGCTTCGGGGGTTTGAACACTGAAGCTTTCTTT.